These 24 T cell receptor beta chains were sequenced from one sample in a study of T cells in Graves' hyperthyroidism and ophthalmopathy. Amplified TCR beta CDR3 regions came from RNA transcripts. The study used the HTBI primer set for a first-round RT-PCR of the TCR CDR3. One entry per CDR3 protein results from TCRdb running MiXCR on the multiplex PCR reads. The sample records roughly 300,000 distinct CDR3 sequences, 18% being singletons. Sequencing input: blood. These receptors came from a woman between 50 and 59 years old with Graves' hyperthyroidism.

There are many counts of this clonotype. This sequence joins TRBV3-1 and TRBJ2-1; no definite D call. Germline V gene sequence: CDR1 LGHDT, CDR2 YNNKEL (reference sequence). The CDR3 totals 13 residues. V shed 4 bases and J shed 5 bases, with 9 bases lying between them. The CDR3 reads CASSLSANNEQFF. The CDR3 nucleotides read TGTGCCAGCAGCCTATCCGCCAACAATGAGCAGTTCTTC.

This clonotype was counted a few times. The CDR3 region has the DNA TGCGCCAGCAGCCACCCCCCGTCAGGGGCTTATGGCTACACCTTC. This gives the protein CASSHPPSGAYGYTF. V is TRBV4-1 and J is TRBJ1-2; weak D call: TRBD1 (6 bases). CDR3 length equals 15 residues. V was pared by 3 bases and J by 5 bases, with 16 bases between. Per germline, CDR1 MGHRA and CDR2 YSYEKL.

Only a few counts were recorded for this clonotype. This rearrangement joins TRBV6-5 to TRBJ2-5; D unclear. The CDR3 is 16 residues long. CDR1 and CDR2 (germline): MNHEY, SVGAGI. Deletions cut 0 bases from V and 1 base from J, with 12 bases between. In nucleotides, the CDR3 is TGTGCCAGCAGTTACTCGACGGCAGGAACCCAAGAGACCCAGTACTTC. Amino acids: CASSYSTAGTQETQYF.

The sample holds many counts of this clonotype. The CDR3 is CASSLGGLAGYNEQFF. CDR3 bases: TGCGCCAGCAGCTTGGGGGGACTAGCGGGATACAATGAGCAGTTCTTC. This chain connects TRBV5-1 to TRBJ2-1; 13 nucleotides agree with TRBD2. Germline CDR1 and CDR2: SGHRS and YFSETQ. The CDR3 covers 16 residues. Germline trimming cut 0 bases from V and 4 bases from J; bases unmatched to any gene: 1.

The DNA of the CDR3 is TGTGCCAGCAGGCGGGGCAGCTATGGGGCCAACGTCCTGACTTTC. Translation: CASRRGSYGANVLTF. This chain connects TRBV6-1 to TRBJ2-6; a possible D gene is TRBD2 (6 bases). The germline V gene has CDR1 MNHNS and CDR2 SASEGT. V shed 6 bases and J shed 3 bases, with 12 bases lying between them. The CDR3 has 15 amino acids.

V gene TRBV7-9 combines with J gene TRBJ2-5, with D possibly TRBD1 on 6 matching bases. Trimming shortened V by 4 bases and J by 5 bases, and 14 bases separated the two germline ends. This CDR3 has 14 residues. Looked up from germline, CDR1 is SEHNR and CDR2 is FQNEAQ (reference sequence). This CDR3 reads CASSSKQGRETQYF. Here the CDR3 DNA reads TGTGCCAGCAGCTCGAAACAGGGAAGGGAGACCCAGTACTTC.

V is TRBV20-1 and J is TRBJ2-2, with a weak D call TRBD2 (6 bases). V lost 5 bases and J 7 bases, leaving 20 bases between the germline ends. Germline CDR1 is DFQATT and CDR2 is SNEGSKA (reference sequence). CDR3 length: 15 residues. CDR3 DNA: TGCAGTGCTCGCCTGACTAGTCCAGTCAGCGGGGAGCTGTTTTTT. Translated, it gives CSARLTSPVSGELFF.

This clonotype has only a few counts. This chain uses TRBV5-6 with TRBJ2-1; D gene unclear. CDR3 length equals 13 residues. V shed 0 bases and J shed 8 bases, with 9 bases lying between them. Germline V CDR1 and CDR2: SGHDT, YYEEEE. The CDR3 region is CASSLVAHHEQFF. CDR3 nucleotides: TGTGCCAGCAGCTTGGTTGCACACCATGAGCAGTTCTTC.

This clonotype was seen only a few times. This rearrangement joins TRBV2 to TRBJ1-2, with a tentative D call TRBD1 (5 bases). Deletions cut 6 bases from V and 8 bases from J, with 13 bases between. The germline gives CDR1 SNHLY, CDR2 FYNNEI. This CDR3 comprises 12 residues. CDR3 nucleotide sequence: TGTGCCAGCAGAGTAATCAGGGACGGCTACACCTTC. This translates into CASRVIRDGYTF.

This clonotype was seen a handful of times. Written as DNA, the CDR3 is TGCAGTGCTAGAGATCTTGGCGGAAGCACAGATACGCAGTATTTT. Its protein product is CSARDLGGSTDTQYF. The V and J genes are TRBV20-1 and TRBJ2-3; D is unresolved. V was pared by 0 bases and J by 0 bases, with 10 bases between. The CDR3 length is 15 residues. Germline lookup yields CDR1 DFQATT and CDR2 SNEGSKA (reference sequence).

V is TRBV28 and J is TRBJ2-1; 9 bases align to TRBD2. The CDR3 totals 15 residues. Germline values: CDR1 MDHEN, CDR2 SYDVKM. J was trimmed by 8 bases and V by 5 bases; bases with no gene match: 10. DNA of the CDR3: TGTGCCAGCAGTCTGACTAGCGGATACCTTCATGAGCAGTTCTTC. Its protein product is CASSLTSGYLHEQFF.

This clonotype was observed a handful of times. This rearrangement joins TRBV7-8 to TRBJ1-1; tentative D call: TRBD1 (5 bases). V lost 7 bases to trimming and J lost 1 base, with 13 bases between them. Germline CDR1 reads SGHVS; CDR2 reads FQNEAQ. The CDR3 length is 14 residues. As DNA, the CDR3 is TGTGCCAGCACCCAGGGTCCCACGAACACTGAAGCTTTCTTT. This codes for CASTQGPTNTEAFF.

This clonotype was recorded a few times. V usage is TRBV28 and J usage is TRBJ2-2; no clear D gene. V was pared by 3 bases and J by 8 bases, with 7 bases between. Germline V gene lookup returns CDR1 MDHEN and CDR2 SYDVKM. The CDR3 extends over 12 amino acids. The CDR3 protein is CASSLGRGELFF. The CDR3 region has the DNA TGTGCCAGCAGTTTGGGTAGGGGGGAGCTGTTTTTT.

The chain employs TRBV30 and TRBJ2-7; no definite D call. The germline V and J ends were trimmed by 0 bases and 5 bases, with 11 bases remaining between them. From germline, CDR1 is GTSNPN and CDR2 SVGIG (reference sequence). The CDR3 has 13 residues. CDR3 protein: CAWSVVLDHEQYF. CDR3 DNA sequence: TGTGCCTGGAGTGTAGTGCTAGACCACGAGCAGTACTTC.

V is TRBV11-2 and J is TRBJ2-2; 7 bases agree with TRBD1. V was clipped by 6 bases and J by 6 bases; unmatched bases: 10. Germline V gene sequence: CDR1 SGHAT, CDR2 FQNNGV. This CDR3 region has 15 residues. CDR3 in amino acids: CASRGPTGWAGELFF. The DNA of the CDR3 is TGTGCCAGCAGGGGACCGACAGGGTGGGCCGGGGAGCTGTTTTTT.

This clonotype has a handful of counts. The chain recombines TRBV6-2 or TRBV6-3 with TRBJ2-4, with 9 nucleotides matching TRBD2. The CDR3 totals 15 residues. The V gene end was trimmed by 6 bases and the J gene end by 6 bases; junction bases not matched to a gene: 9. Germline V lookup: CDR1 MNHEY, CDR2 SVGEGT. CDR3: CASSLQAGGLNIQYF. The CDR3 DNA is TGTGCCAGCAGCCTACAAGCGGGGGGATTAAACATTCAGTACTTC.

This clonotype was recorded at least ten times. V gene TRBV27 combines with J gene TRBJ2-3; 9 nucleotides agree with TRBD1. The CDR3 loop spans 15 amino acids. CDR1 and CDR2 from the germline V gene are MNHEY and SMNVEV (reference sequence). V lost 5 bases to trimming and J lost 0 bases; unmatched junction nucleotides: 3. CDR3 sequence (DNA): TGTGCCAGCAGTCCACAGGGGGCCAGCACAGATACGCAGTATTTT. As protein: CASSPQGASTDTQYF.

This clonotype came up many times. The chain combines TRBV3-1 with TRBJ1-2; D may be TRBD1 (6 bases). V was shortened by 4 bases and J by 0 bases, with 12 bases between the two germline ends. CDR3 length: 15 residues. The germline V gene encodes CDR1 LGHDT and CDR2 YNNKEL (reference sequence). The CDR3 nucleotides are TGTGCCAGCAGCCCGGGGACATTAGCTAACTATGGCTACACCTTC. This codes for CASSPGTLANYGYTF.

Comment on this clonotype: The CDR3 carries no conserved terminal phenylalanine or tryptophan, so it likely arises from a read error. The CDR3 spells CASSLGQPTGELFL. DNA of the CDR3: TGTGCCAGCAGCTTGGGACAACCCACCGGGGAGCTGTTTCTT. The chain is built from TRBV7-3 and TRBJ2-2, with D tentatively TRBD1 (6 bases). CDR1 and CDR2 (germline): SGHTA, FQGTGA. The length of the CDR3 is 14 residues. Trimming removed 3 bases from V and 4 bases from J, with 9 bases in between.

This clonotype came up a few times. The CDR3 DNA reads as TGTGCCAGCAATCGGGGCGCAGATACGCAGTATTTT. Translation gives CASNRGADTQYF. The J gene is TRBJ2-3, the V gene TRBV6-2 or TRBV6-3; D might be TRBD1 or TRBD2, each matching 5 bases. Deletions cut 7 bases from V and 4 bases from J, with 9 bases between. In germline, CDR1 is MNHEY, CDR2 SVGEGT. The CDR3 contains 12 residues.

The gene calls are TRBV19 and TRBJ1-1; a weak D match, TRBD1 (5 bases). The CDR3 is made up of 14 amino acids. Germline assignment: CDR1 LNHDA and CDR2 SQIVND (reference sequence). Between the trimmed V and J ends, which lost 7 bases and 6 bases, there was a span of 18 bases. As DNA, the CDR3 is TGTGCCAGTAATAGATGGGGAGAAGGGGCTGAAGCTTTCTTT. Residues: CASNRWGEGAEAFF.

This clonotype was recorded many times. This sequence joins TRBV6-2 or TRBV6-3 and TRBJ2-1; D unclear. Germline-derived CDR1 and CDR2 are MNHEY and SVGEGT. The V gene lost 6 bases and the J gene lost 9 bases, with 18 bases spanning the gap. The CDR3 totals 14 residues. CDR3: CASSTQTGVGEQFF. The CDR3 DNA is TGTGCCAGCAGCACCCAGACCGGCGTGGGTGAGCAGTTCTTC.

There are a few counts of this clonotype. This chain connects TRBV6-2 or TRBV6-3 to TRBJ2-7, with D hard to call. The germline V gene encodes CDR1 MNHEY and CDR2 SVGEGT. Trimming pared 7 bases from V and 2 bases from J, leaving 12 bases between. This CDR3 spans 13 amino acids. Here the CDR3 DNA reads TGTGCCAGCAACGCACAGACCCCCTACGAGCAGTACGTC. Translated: CASNAQTPYEQYV.

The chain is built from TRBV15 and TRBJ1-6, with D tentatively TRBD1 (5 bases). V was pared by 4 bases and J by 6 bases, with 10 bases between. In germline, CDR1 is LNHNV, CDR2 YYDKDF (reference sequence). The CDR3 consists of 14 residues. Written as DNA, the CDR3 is TGTGCCACCAGCACAGACAGCACTAATTCACCCCTCCACTTT. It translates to CATSTDSTNSPLHF.